Below, 16 T cell receptor beta chains from the same sample are listed, as sequenced in a study of CD8 T cells in Susac syndrome. The RNA input was 0.5 to 1 ug, and it was reverse transcribed with random hexamers. TCRdb re-analysed the immunoSEQ multiplex PCR reads in MiXCR, keeping a single row per CDR3 protein. The data show some 250,000 distinct CDR3 sequences, about 96% seen once. Input material: CD4+ T cells from PBMCs. The source of these receptors is a human donor with Susac syndrome.

This chain links TRBV20-1 with TRBJ1-2, with D tentatively TRBD1 (5 bases). V was cut by 5 bases and J by 3 bases, with 13 bases left in between. The CDR3 contains 13 residues. In germline, CDR1 is DFQATT, CDR2 SNEGSKA (reference sequence). CDR3 coding DNA: TGCAGTGCTTATCGGGGCAGTCACTATGGCTACACCTTC. It yields the protein CSAYRGSHYGYTF.

The chain combines TRBV7-2 with TRBJ2-1, with a possible D match to TRBD2 (5 bases). Per germline, CDR1 SGHTA and CDR2 FQGNSA. The CDR3 runs 16 residues. Trimming cost V 1 base and J 8 bases, with 18 bases left between them. The CDR3 DNA is TGTGCCAGCAGCTTAGAACTAGAAAACCTAAATTATGAGCAGTTCTTC. The encoded protein is CASSLELENLNYEQFF.

This chain links TRBV20-1 with TRBJ2-5, with no clear D. Germline-derived CDR1 and CDR2 are DFQATT and SNEGSKA (reference sequence). The CDR3 contains 12 residues. DNA for the CDR3: TGCAGACCGACTCACAAGGGAGAGACCCAGTACTTC. Amino acid sequence: CRPTHKGETQYF.

This chain uses TRBV19 with TRBJ1-1; possibly TRBD1 for D (5 bases). This CDR3 contains 15 residues. Trimming cost V 3 bases and J 7 bases, with 18 bases left between them. The germline V gene encodes CDR1 LNHDA and CDR2 SQIVND (reference sequence). The CDR3 region has the DNA TGTGCCAGTAGTATTATGGGGCTTCTAAGGGGTGAAGCTTTCTTT. Amino acids: CASSIMGLLRGEAFF.

The rearrangement links TRBV19 to TRBJ2-5, with D possibly being TRBD1 or TRBD2 (7 bases each). Germline V gene sequence: CDR1 LNHDA, CDR2 SQIVND (reference sequence). Trimming stripped 2 bases from V and 1 base from J, with 17 bases between. CDR3 length: 17 residues. The CDR3 DNA is TGTGCCAGTAGTATACCAAGCGGGACAGTCATCCAAGAGACCCAGTACTTC. It yields the protein CASSIPSGTVIQETQYF. Full variable domain (remainder filled in from reference TRBV19 and TRBJ2-5): DGGITQSPKYLFRKEGQNVTLSCEQNLNHDAMYWYRQDPGQGLRLIYYSQIVNDFQKGDIAEGYSVSREKKESFPLTVTSAQKNPTAFYLCASSIPSGTVIQETQYFGPGTRLLVL.

This rearrangement joins TRBV4-1 to TRBJ2-7, with a weak D call TRBD1 (6 bases). CDR1 is MGHRA, CDR2 YSYEKL, per germline. Trimming removed 7 bases from V and 2 bases from J, with 6 bases in between. The CDR3 is made up of 11 amino acids. CDR3 DNA sequence: TGCGCCAGCAAGGGGGCCTACGAGCAGTACTTC. Its protein is CASKGAYEQYF.

DNA of the CDR3: TGCAGCACCGTCAGCGTAAACTATGGCTACACCTTC. Protein product: CSTVSVNYGYTF. The rearrangement uses TRBV29-1 and TRBJ1-2; D ambiguous. V was shortened by 8 bases and J by 2 bases, with 12 bases between the two germline ends. Germline V gene data show CDR1 as SQVTM and CDR2 as ANQGSEA. The CDR3 extends over 12 amino acids.

The chain combines TRBV3-1 with TRBJ2-7, with D tentatively TRBD2 (6 bases). Trimming removed 1 base from V and 0 bases from J, with 7 bases in between. The germline V gene has CDR1 LGHDT and CDR2 YNNKEL (reference sequence). This CDR3 contains 14 residues. CDR3 bases: TGTGCCAGCAGCCAAGGGACTACCTCCTACGAGCAGTACTTC. Protein product: CASSQGTTSYEQYF.

The chain's CDR3 is CSCSQGEQFF. The CDR3 DNA sequence: TGCAGCTGCAGCCAGGGTGAGCAGTTCTTC. The chain links TRBV29-1 to TRBJ2-1; tentatively, D is TRBD1 (5 bases). Looked up from germline, CDR1 is SQVTM and CDR2 is ANQGSEA. The CDR3 length is 10 residues. Trimming shortened V by 8 bases and J by 9 bases, and 11 bases separated the two germline ends.

CDR3 nucleotide sequence: TGTGCCAGCAGCGTCGCGGGGGGTTATGCGAACACTGAAGCTTTCTTT. Translating gives CASSVAGGYANTEAFF. The V call is TRBV9, the J call TRBJ1-1, with D maybe TRBD1 (5 bases). CDR3 size: 16 residues. Germline loops: CDR1 SGDLS, CDR2 YYNGEE. V gave up 2 bases and J gave up 1 base, with 15 bases separating them.

This chain joins TRBV7-9 and TRBJ2-1; 15 bases map to TRBD2. Germline V gene lookup returns CDR1 SEHNR and CDR2 FQNEAQ (reference sequence). The CDR3 is 16 amino acids. V gave up 4 bases and J gave up 7 bases; unmatched junction bases: 5. CDR3 protein: CASSSPGLAGGNEQFF. As DNA, the CDR3 is TGTGCCAGCAGCTCACCGGGACTAGCGGGAGGTAATGAGCAGTTCTTC.

CDR3 region: CASSPGRWQGTYEQYF. The CDR3 bases are TGTGCCAGCAGCCCTGGGCGGTGGCAGGGAACCTACGAGCAGTACTTC. The chain joins TRBV11-2 to TRBJ2-7, with D perhaps TRBD1 (5 bases). V shed 5 bases and J shed 2 bases, with 19 bases lying between them. This CDR3 contains 16 residues. Looked up from germline, CDR1 is SGHAT and CDR2 is FQNNGV. Variable domain in full (rest from reference TRBV11-2 and TRBJ2-7): EAGVAQSPRYKIIEKRQSVAFWCNPISGHATLYWYQQILGQGPKLLIQFQNNGVVDDSQLPKDRFSAERLKGVDSTLKIQPAKLEDSAVYLCASSPGRWQGTYEQYFGPGTRLTVT.

The J gene is TRBJ2-5, the V gene TRBV12-3 or TRBV12-4, with TRBD2 matching 10 bases. The CDR3 length is 15 residues. Losses at the gene ends were 6 bases for V and 5 bases for J; bases not matched to a gene: 9. The CDR3 bases are TGTGCCAGCAGCTTACCTAGCGGGAGCGAGGAGACCCAGTACTTC. Protein product: CASSLPSGSEETQYF.

CDR3 sequence: CAWSVRSSYNEQFF. DNA for the CDR3: TGTGCCTGGAGCGTTAGGAGCTCCTACAATGAGCAGTTCTTC. The V and J genes are TRBV30 and TRBJ2-1; D is uncertain. V was pared by 3 bases and J by 0 bases, with 9 bases between. CDR3 size: 14 residues. Looked up from germline, CDR1 is GTSNPN and CDR2 is SVGIG (reference sequence).

The chain links TRBV23-1 to TRBJ1-2; D remains unclear. TRBV23-1 falls under the ORF class, with uncertain function. This CDR3 contains 9 residues. V was cut by 8 bases and J by 11 bases, with 9 bases left in between. CDR3 region: CASVSGYTF. CDR3 in DNA: TGCGCCAGCGTCTCGGGTTACACCTTC.

The chain couples TRBV7-9 to TRBJ1-2, with 8 nucleotides matching TRBD1. CDR1 is SEHNR, CDR2 FQNEAQ, per germline (reference sequence). The CDR3 totals 18 residues. V gave up 5 bases and J gave up 6 bases; unmatched junction bases: 20. CDR3 DNA: TGTGCCAGCAGCCCGTACACCGGGGTGACAGGGGCGGTGCATGGCTACACCTTC. Translating gives CASSPYTGVTGAVHGYTF. The variable domain in full, with the rest retrieved from reference TRBV7-9 and TRBJ1-2, is DTGVSQNPRHKITKRGQNVTFRCDPISEHNRLYWYRQTLGQGPEFLTYFQNEAQLEKSRLLSDRFSAERPKGSFSTLEIQRTEQGDSAMYLCASSPYTGVTGAVHGYTFGSGTRLTVV.